These 5 T cell receptor beta chains were sequenced from one sample in a study of blood T cell repertoires in COVID-19. Sequencing used immunoSEQ multiplex PCR; TCRdb keeps in-frame clones, though not all of them. The repertoire holds approximately 360,000 clones, roughly 90% seen once, with over 1% in the top ten. Sequencing was carried out using peripheral blood. The receptors originated from a man aged 40-50 years with acute or convalescent COVID-19.

The rearrangement joins TRBV10-3 to TRBJ2-2; D may be TRBD1 (6 bases). Germline values: CDR1 ENHRY, CDR2 SYGVKD. The V end lost 6 bases, the J end lost 6 bases, and 14 bases lay between the germline ends. This CDR3 has 14 residues. CDR3 amino acids: CAIRQGRIAGELFF. The DNA for the CDR3 is TGTGCCATCAGACAGGGAAGGATAGCCGGGGAGCTGTTTTTT.

The genes are TRBV23-1 and TRBJ1-5; 11 bases agree with TRBD1. TRBV23-1 is flagged as an ORF with uncertain function. The CDR3 has 18 residues. V lost 2 bases and J lost 3; bases outside the gene matches: 9. CDR3 sequence reads: CASSQSDSGQGVNQPQHF. CDR3 DNA: TGCGCCAGCAGTCAAAGCGACTCGGGACAGGGGGTCAATCAGCCCCAGCATTTT.

This clone was observed a handful of times. Other nucleotide sequences from this sample produce the same CDR3. The V call is TRBV29-1, the J call TRBJ2-3, with a possible D match to TRBD1 (7 bases). Per the germline V gene, CDR1 is SQVTM and CDR2 is ANQGSEA. V shed 6 bases and J shed 0 bases, with 10 bases lying between them. The CDR3 runs 13 residues. The CDR3 DNA is TGCAGCGTCAGGGGGACTAGCACAGATACGCAGTATTTT. This sequence encodes CSVRGTSTDTQYF.

This rearrangement joins TRBV7-2 to TRBJ1-2, with 8 bases identical to TRBD1. Trimming removed 0 bases from V and 5 bases from J; junction bases left unmatched: 5. The V gene's germline CDR1 is SGHTA and CDR2 FQGNSA. This CDR3 is built from 15 residues. The CDR3 sequence: CASSLAMDRVYGYTF. CDR3 sequence (DNA): TGTGCCAGCAGCTTAGCCATGGACAGGGTTTATGGCTACACCTTC.

V gene TRBV9 combines with J gene TRBJ2-7; possibly TRBD2 for D (6 bases). This CDR3 comprises 17 residues. Deletions cut 1 base from V and 0 bases from J, with 17 bases between. Germline V lookup: CDR1 SGDLS, CDR2 YYNGEE. CDR3 DNA: TGTGCCAGCAGCGTATCCGGTGGGGGACTGATCTCCTACGAGCAGTACTTC. It encodes CASSVSGGGLISYEQYF.